The source of this T cell receptor (beta chain) is a study of cytomegalovirus exposure and HLA in healthy donors. In the study overall: The same platform as the roughly 700 first-cohort repertoires was used for the 120 validation repertoires, a later analysis reported. Study-level points and caveats: The tendency of first-cohort TCR clusters to co-occur in the approximately 110 validation repertoires was identified by a subsequent analysis.

Only in-frame clones appear in the TCRdb table, and some are missing; sequencing was by immunoSEQ multiplex PCR. Of around 400,000 clones in the sample, 70% to 90% were seen once. This clone has only one observation. The antigen is unknown. The donors were members of the validation cohort comprising over 100 subjects, separate from the approximately 670-subject first cohort. Germline CDR1 is MGHDK and CDR2 is SYGVNS. The V end was cut by 7 bases, the J end by 5 bases, with 17 bases between. The CDR3 runs to 14 residues. The sample was PBMCs. The TCR was taken from a woman aged 18 to 35 in good health and CMV-seronegative. The rearrangement uses TRBV25-1 and TRBJ1-1, with D maybe TRBD1 (5 bases). The CDR3 nucleotides are TGTGCCAGCATCCAAGGCGGGGGGGTTACTGAAGCTTTCTTT. Amino acids: CASIQGGGVTEAFF.